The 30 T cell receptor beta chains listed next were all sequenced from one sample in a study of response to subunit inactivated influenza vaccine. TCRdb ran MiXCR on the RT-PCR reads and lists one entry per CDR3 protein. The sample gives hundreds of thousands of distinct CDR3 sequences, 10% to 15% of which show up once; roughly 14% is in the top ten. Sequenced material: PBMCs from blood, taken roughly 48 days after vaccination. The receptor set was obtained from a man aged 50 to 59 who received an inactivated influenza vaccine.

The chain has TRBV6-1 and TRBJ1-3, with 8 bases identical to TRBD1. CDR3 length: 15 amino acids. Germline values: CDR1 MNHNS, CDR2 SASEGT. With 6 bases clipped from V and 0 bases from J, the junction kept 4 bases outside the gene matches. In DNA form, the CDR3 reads TGTGCCAGCAGATCCACAGGGGGCTCTGGAAACACCATATATTTT. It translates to CASRSTGGSGNTIYF.

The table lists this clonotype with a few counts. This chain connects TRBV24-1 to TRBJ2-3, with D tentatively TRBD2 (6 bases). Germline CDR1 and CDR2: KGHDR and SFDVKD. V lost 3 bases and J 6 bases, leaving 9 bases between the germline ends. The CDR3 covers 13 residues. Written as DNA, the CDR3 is TGTGCCACCAGTGATGCCCGGGGGGATACGCAGTATTTT. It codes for CATSDARGDTQYF.

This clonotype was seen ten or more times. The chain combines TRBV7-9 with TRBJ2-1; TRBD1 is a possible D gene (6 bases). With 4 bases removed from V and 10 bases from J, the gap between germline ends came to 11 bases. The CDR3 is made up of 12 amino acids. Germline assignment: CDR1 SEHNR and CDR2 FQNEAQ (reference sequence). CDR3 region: CASSSQQGEQFF. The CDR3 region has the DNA TGTGCCAGCAGCTCCCAACAGGGAGAGCAGTTCTTC.

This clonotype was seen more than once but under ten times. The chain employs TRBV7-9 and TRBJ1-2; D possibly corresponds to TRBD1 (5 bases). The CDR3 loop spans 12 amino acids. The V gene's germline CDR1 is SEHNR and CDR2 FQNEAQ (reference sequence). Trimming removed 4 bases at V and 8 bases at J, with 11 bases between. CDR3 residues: CASSSTAGGYTF. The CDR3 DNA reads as TGTGCCAGCAGCTCGACAGCGGGGGGCTACACCTTC. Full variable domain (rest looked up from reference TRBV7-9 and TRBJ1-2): DTGVSQNPRHKITKRGQNVTFRCDPISEHNRLYWYRQTLGQGPEFLTYFQNEAQLEKSRLLSDRFSAERPKGSFSTLEIQRTEQGDSAMYLCASSSTAGGYTFGSGTRLTVV.

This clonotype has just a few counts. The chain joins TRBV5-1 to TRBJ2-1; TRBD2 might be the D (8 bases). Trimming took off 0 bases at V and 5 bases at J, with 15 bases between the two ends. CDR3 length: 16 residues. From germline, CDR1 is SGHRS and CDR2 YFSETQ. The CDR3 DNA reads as TGCGCCAGCAGCTTGGGGTCGGGGGGGACAGACAATGAGCAGTTCTTC. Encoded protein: CASSLGSGGTDNEQFF.

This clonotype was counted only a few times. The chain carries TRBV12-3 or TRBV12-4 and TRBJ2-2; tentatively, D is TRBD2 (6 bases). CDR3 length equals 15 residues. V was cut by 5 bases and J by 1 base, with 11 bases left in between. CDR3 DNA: TGTGCCAGCAGTCAGGCGGGGCTGAACACCGGGGAGCTGTTTTTT. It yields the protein CASSQAGLNTGELFF.

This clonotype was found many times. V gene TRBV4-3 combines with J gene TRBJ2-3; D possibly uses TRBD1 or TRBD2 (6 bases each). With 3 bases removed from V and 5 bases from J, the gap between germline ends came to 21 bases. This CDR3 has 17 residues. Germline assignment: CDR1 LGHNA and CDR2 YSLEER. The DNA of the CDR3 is TGCGCCAGCAGCCAGGAAGTGGGGGGCGGGATGAGAGATACGCAGTATTTT. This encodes CASSQEVGGGMRDTQYF.

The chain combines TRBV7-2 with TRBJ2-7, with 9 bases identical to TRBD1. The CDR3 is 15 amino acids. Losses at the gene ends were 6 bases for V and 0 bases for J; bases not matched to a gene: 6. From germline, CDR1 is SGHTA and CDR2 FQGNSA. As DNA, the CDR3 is TGTGCCAGCAGTTACACAGGGGGCAACTCCTACGAGCAGTACTTC. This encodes CASSYTGGNSYEQYF.

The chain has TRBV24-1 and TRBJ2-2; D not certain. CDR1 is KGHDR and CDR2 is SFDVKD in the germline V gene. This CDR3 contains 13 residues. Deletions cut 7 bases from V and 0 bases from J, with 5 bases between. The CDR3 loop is CATRESNTGELFF. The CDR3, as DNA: TGTGCCACCAGGGAATCGAACACCGGGGAGCTGTTTTTT.

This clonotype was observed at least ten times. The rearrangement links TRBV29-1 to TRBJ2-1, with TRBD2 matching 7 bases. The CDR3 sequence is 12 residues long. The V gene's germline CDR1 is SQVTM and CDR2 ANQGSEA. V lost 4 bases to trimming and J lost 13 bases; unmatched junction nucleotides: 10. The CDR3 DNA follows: TGCAGCGTTGTCCCCAGCGGGGCAAACCAGTTCTTC. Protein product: CSVVPSGANQFF.

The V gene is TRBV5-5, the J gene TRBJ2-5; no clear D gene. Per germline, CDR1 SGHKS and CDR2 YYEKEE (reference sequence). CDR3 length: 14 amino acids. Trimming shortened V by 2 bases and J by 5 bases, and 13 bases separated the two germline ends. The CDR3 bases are TGTGCCAGCAGCTTTTCCGGGCCGCGGGAGACCCAGTACTTC. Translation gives CASSFSGPRETQYF.

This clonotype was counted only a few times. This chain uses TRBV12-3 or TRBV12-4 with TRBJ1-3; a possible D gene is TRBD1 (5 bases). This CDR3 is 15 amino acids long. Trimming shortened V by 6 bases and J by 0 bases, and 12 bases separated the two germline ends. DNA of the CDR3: TGTGCCAGCAGGGGGGAATCCAGCTCTGGAAACACCATATATTTT. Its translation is CASRGESSSGNTIYF.

CDR3 sequence (DNA): TGTGCCAGCAGCTATAGCGGGAGTCGGGTCACAGATACGCAGTATTTT. Amino acid sequence: CASSYSGSRVTDTQYF. The rearrangement uses TRBV7-9 and TRBJ2-3; 9 bases are shared with TRBD2. V shed 4 bases and J 2 bases; nucleotides not matched to a gene: 7. The V gene's germline CDR1 is SEHNR and CDR2 FQNEAQ (reference sequence). This CDR3 spans 16 amino acids.

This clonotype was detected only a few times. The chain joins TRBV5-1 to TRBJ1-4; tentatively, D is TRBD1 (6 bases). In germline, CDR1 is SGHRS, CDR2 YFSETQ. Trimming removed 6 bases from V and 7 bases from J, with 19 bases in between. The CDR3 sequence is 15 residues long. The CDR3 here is CASTFDTGITEKLFF. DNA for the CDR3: TGCGCCAGCACCTTCGATACAGGGATTACTGAAAAACTGTTTTTT. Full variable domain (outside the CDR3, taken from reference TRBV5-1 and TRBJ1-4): KAGVTQTPRYLIKTRGQQVTLSCSPISGHRSVSWYQQTPGQGLQFLFEYFSETQRNKGNFPGRFSGRQFSNSRSEMNVSTLELGDSALYLCASTFDTGITEKLFFGSGTQLSVL.

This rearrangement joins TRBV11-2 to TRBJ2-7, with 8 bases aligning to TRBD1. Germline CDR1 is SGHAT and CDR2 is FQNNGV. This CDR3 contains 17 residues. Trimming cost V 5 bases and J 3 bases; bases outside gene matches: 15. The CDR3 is CASSPPRGRPTFYEQYF. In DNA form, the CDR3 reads TGTGCCAGCAGCCCGCCCAGGGGGCGGCCAACCTTCTACGAGCAGTACTTC.

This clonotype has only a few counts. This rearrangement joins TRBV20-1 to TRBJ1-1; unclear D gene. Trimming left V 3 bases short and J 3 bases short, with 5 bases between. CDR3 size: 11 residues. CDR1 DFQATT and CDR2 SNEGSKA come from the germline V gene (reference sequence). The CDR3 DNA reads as TGCAGTGCTAGTAGGGACACTGAAGCTTTCTTT. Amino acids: CSASRDTEAFF.

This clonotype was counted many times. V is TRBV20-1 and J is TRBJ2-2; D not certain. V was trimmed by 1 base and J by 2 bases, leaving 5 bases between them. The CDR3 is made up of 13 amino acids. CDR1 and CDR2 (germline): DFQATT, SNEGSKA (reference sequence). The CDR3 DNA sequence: TGCAGTGCTAGAGGGGGTAACACCGGGGAGCTGTTTTTT. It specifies CSARGGNTGELFF.

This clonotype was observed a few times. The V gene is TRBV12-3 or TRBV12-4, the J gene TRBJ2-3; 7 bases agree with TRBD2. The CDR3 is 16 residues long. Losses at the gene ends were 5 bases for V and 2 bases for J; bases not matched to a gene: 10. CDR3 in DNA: TGTGCCAGCAGTCGATCAGCGGGGCTAGACACAGATACGCAGTATTTT. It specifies CASSRSAGLDTDTQYF.

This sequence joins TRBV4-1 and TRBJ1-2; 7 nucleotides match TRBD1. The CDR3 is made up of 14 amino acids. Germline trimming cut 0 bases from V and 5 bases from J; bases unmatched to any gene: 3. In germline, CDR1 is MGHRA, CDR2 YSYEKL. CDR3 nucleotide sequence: TGCGCCAGCAGCCAAGAATTGGACAGGTATGGCTACACCTTC. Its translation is CASSQELDRYGYTF.

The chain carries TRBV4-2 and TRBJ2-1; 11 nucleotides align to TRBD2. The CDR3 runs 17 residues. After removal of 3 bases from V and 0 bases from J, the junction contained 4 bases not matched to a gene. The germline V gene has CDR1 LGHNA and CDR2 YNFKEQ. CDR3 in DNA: TGTGCCAGCAGCCACACTAGCGGGAGTGGCTCCTACAATGAGCAGTTCTTC. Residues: CASSHTSGSGSYNEQFF.

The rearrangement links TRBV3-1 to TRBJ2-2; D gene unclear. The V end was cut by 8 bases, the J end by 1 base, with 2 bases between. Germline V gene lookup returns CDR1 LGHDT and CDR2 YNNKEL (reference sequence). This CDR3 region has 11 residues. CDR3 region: CASQNTGELFF. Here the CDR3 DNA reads TGTGCCAGCCAGAACACCGGGGAGCTGTTTTTT.

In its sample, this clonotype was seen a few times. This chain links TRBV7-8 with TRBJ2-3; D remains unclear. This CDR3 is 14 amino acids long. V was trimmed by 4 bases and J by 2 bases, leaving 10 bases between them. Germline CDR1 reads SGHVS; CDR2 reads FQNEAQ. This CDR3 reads CASSSRKNTDTQYF. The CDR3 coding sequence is TGTGCCAGCAGCTCGCGTAAAAACACAGATACGCAGTATTTT.

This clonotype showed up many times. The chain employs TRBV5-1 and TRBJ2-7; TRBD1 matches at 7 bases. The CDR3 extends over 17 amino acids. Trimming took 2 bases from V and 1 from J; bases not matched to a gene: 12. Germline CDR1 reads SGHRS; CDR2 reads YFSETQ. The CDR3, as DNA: TGCGCCAGCAGCTTAGCCTTAGGGACAGAAATTTCCTACGAGCAGTACTTC. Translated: CASSLALGTEISYEQYF.

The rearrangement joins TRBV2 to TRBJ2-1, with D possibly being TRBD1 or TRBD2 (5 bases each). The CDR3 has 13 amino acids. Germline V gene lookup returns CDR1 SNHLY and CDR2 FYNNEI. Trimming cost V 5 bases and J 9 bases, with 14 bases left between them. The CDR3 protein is CASSRDGQGEQFF. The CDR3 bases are TGTGCCAGCAGTCGGGACGGTCAGGGTGAGCAGTTCTTC. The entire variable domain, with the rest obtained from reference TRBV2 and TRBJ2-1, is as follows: EPEVTQTPSHQVTQMGQEVILRCVPISNHLYFYWYRQILGQKVEFLVSFYNNEISEKSEIFDDQFSVERPDGSNFTLKIRSTKLEDSAMYFCASSRDGQGEQFFGPGTRLTVL.

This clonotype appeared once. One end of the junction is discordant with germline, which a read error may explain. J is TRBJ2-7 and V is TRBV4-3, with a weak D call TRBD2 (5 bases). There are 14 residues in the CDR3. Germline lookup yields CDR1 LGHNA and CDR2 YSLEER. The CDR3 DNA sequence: TGCGCCTGCAGCCGTAGCGTCCTAACCCACGAGCAGTACTTC. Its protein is CACSRSVLTHEQYF.

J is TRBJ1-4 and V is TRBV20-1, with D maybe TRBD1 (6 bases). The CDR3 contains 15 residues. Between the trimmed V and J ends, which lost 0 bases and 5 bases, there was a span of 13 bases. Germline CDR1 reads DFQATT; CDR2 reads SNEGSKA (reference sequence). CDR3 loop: CSARDSTGLNEKLFF. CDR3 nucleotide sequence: TGCAGTGCTAGAGATAGCACAGGGCTAAATGAAAAACTGTTTTTT.

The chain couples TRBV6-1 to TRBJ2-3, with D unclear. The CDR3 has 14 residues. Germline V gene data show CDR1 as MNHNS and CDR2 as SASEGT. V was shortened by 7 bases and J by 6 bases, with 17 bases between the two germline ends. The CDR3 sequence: CASTEAPPGDTQYF. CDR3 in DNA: TGTGCCAGCACCGAAGCCCCCCCTGGGGATACGCAGTATTTT.

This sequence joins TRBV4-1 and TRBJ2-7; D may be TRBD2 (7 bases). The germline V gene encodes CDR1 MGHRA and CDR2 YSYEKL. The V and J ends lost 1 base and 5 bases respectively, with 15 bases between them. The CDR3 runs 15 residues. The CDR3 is CASSQARLAGDEQYF. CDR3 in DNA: TGCGCCAGCAGCCAAGCCCGACTAGCAGGGGACGAGCAGTACTTC.

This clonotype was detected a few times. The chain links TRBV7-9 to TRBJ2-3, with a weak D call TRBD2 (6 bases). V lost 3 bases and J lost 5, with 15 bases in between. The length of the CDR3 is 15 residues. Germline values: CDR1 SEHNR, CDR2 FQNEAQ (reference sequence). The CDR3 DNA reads TGTGCCAGCAGCTTTTCCGCTAGCGTTGGAGATACGCAGTATTTT. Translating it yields CASSFSASVGDTQYF.

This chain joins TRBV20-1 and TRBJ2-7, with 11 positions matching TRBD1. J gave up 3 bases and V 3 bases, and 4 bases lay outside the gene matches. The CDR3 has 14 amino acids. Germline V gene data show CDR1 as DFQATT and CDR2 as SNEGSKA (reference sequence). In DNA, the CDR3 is TGCAGTGCTAGGAGGACAGGGGGCAACTACGAGCAGTACTTC. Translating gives CSARRTGGNYEQYF.